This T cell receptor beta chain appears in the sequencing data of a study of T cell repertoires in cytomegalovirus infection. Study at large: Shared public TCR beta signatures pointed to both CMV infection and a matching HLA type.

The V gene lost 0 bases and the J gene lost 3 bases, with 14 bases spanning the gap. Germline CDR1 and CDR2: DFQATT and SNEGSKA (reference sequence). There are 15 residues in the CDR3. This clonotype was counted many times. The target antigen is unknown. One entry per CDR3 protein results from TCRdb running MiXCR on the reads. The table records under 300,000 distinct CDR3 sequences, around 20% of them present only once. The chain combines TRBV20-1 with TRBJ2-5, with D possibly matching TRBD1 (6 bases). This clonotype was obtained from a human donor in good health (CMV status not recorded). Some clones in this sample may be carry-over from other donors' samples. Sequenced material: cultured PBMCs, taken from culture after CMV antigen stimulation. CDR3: CSARDVGTTKETQYF. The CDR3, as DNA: TGCAGTGCTAGAGATGTCGGGACAACAAAAGAGACCCAGTACTTC.